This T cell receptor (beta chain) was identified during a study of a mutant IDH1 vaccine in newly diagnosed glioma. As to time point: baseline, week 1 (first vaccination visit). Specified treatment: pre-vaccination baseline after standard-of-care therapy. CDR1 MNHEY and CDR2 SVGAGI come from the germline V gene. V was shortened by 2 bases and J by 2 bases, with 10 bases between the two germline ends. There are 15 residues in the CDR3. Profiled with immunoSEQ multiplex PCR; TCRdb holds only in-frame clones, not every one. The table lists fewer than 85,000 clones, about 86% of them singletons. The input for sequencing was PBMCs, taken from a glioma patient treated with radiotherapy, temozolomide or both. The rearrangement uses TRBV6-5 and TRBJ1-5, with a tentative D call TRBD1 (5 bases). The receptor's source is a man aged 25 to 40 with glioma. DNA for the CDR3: TGTGCCAGCAGTTACAGGGGACCTGGCAATCAGCCCCAGCATTTT. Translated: CASSYRGPGNQPQHF.